Following are 15 T cell receptor beta chains from one sample sequenced in a study of cytomegalovirus exposure and HLA in healthy donors. Use of 60 Vbeta and 13 Jbeta primers characterized the PCR. Here immunoSEQ multiplex PCR was the method, and the copy in TCRdb shows in-frame clones only, minus some. The sample consists of about 120,000 clones, over 65% of them appearing once. The sequencing sample was made of PBMCs. The receptors originated from a female donor in good health and CMV-seronegative.

The chain carries TRBV7-8 and TRBJ2-3, with 10 positions matching TRBD2. After removal of 5 bases from V and 7 bases from J, the junction contained 12 bases not matched to a gene. The length of the CDR3 is 16 residues. Germline V gene data show CDR1 as SGHVS and CDR2 as FQNEAQ. The CDR3 DNA reads as TGTGCCAGCAGCGAGGTAGCGGGGGGCCGGGGAAATACGCAGTATTTT. Residues: CASSEVAGGRGNTQYF.

This clone was picked up one time. The chain links TRBV30 to TRBJ1-2, with a tentative D call TRBD1 (5 bases). Trimming left V 2 bases short and J 0 bases short, with 13 bases between. This CDR3 is built from 15 residues. Per germline, CDR1 GTSNPN and CDR2 SVGIG (reference sequence). CDR3 DNA: TGTGCCTGGAGTAACCGTCAGGGTTCTAACTATGGCTACACCTTC. Protein sequence: CAWSNRQGSNYGYTF.

The gene calls are TRBV27 and TRBJ1-6; D is ambiguous. V dropped 3 bases and J dropped 7 bases, with 13 bases sitting between them. The V gene's germline CDR1 is MNHEY and CDR2 SMNVEV (reference sequence). CDR3 size: 15 residues. For the CDR3, the DNA is TGTGCCAGCAGTTTTTCGTCGGTATCGAATTCACCCCTCCACTTT. This translates into CASSFSSVSNSPLHF.

V and J are TRBV7-9 and TRBJ2-3, with 7 bases fitting TRBD1. The germline V gene has CDR1 SEHNR and CDR2 FQNEAQ (reference sequence). This CDR3 has 14 amino acids. V lost 1 base, J lost 8 bases, and 6 bases stayed unmatched. The CDR3 reads CASSLGQGIGTQYF. The DNA of the CDR3 is TGTGCCAGCAGCTTAGGACAGGGAATCGGTACGCAGTATTTT.

This rearrangement joins TRBV4-3 to TRBJ1-5, with D possibly TRBD1 on 5 matching bases. V lost 6 bases and J lost 6, with 12 bases in between. The CDR3 runs to 13 residues. CDR1 is LGHNA and CDR2 is YSLEER in the germline V gene. The CDR3 region is CASRPKRGQPQHF. CDR3 DNA sequence: TGCGCCAGCAGGCCAAAAAGGGGTCAGCCCCAGCATTTT.

The CDR3: CASKDGGGFYEQYF. The CDR3 DNA reads TGTGCCAGCAAGGATGGCGGGGGGTTCTACGAGCAGTACTTC. The chain uses TRBV27 and TRBJ2-7; 8 positions agree with TRBD2. This CDR3 spans 14 amino acids. Trimming at V came to 7 bases and at J to 3 bases, leaving 8 bases not matched to a gene. Germline V gene data show CDR1 as MNHEY and CDR2 as SMNVEV (reference sequence).

This clone was seen only once. The chain is built from TRBV7-9 and TRBJ1-2; 12 nucleotides align to TRBD1. In germline, CDR1 is SEHNR, CDR2 FQNEAQ (reference sequence). CDR3 length equals 18 residues. V was pared by 0 bases and J by 0 bases, with 5 bases of the junction left unmatched. The CDR3 coding sequence is TGTGCCAGCAGCTTAGCAGGGACAGGGGGCACCACTAACTATGGCTACACCTTC. Its translation is CASSLAGTGGTTNYGYTF.

The chain is built from TRBV5-6 and TRBJ2-7; 7 bases map to TRBD2. V lost 6 bases to trimming and J lost 1 base; unmatched junction nucleotides: 1. The germline V gene encodes CDR1 SGHDT and CDR2 YYEEEE. CDR3 length: 12 amino acids. The CDR3 here is CASKAGSYEQYF. DNA for the CDR3: TGTGCCAGCAAAGCGGGATCCTACGAGCAGTACTTC.

This clone was recorded only once. The chain employs TRBV5-8 and TRBJ2-7, with TRBD2 matching over 12 bases. V shed 4 bases and J 4 bases; nucleotides not matched to a gene: 6. The CDR3 runs to 15 residues. The germline gives CDR1 SGHTS, CDR2 YDEGEE. In DNA form, the CDR3 reads TGTGCCAGCAGCGCCTCTAGCGGGGGGGCGTACGAGCAGTACTTC. This codes for CASSASSGGAYEQYF.

V is TRBV5-5 and J is TRBJ2-3; the match to TRBD2 covers 11 bases. Trimming took 3 bases from V and 2 from J; bases not matched to a gene: 2. Germline CDR1 is SGHKS and CDR2 is YYEKEE (reference sequence). CDR3 size: 15 residues. CDR3 in amino acids: CASSSTSGVTDTQYF. The CDR3 DNA sequence: TGTGCCAGCAGCTCGACTAGCGGGGTCACAGATACGCAGTATTTT.

The V gene is TRBV11-2, the J gene TRBJ2-3; 7 bases map to TRBD1. Losses at the gene ends were 5 bases for V and 4 bases for J; bases not matched to a gene: 6. Germline CDR1 reads SGHAT; CDR2 reads FQNNGV. The CDR3 runs to 14 residues. The CDR3 region has the DNA TGTGCCAGCAGCCACAGGGGCCCCCCAGATACGCAGTATTTT. This gives the protein CASSHRGPPDTQYF. The full variable domain, completed using reference TRBV11-2 and TRBJ2-3, is EAGVAQSPRYKIIEKRQSVAFWCNPISGHATLYWYQQILGQGPKLLIQFQNNGVVDDSQLPKDRFSAERLKGVDSTLKIQPAKLEDSAVYLCASSHRGPPDTQYFGPGTRLTVL.

V is TRBV2 and J is TRBJ1-1; no reliable D call. Trimming left V 6 bases short and J 2 bases short, with 10 bases between. Germline values: CDR1 SNHLY, CDR2 FYNNEI. The CDR3 has 13 amino acids. CDR3 amino acids: CASSSGPNTEAFF. The DNA for the CDR3 is TGTGCCAGCAGCAGCGGTCCCAACACTGAAGCTTTCTTT.

The chain links TRBV5-1 to TRBJ2-7, with 7 bases matching TRBD2. The CDR3 extends over 17 amino acids. The trim removed 2 bases at V and 6 bases at J, leaving 17 bases unmatched. Germline CDR1 reads SGHRS; CDR2 reads YFSETQ. CDR3 in amino acids: CASSLGTVGGKTVEQYF. CDR3 coding DNA: TGCGCCAGCAGCTTAGGGACCGTGGGGGGGAAAACGGTCGAGCAGTACTTC. Full variable domain (rest looked up from reference TRBV5-1 and TRBJ2-7): KAGVTQTPRYLIKTRGQQVTLSCSPISGHRSVSWYQQTPGQGLQFLFEYFSETQRNKGNFPGRFSGRQFSNSRSEMNVSTLELGDSALYLCASSLGTVGGKTVEQYFGPGTRLTVT.

The genes are TRBV6-1 and TRBJ2-7, with 10 positions matching TRBD2. The junction had 6 bases not matched to a gene; V was cut back by 5 bases and J by 2 bases. This CDR3 spans 15 amino acids. CDR1 MNHNS and CDR2 SASEGT come from the germline V gene. The CDR3 bases are TGTGCCAGCAGTCTTCTAGCGGGGGACACCTACGAGCAGTACTTC. Its protein is CASSLLAGDTYEQYF.

V and J are TRBV5-1 and TRBJ2-1, with 7 nucleotides matching TRBD1. The CDR3 covers 15 residues. J lost 8 bases, V lost 0 bases, and 8 bases had no gene match. Germline V gene sequence: CDR1 SGHRS, CDR2 YFSETQ. The CDR3 loop reads CASSLARGFSDEQFF. Here the CDR3 DNA reads TGCGCCAGCAGCTTGGCCAGGGGGTTCTCGGATGAGCAGTTCTTC.